The 20 T cell receptor beta chains in this list originate from one sample, sequenced in a study of cytomegalovirus exposure and HLA in healthy donors. The PCR employed 60 Vbeta primers together with 13 Jbeta primers. Data came from immunoSEQ multiplex PCR; TCRdb stores just in-frame clones and leaves some out. There are approximately 140,000 clones in the sample; 79% occur only once, and more than 0.85% lies in the top ten. Input material: PBMCs. The receptors originated from a man between 18 and 29 years old in good health and CMV-seronegative.

The chain is built from TRBV7-2 and TRBJ2-7; 7 nucleotides line up with TRBD1. CDR3 size: 16 residues. CDR1 is SGHTA and CDR2 is FQGNSA in the germline V gene. Trimming at V came to 6 bases and at J to 3 bases, leaving 14 bases not matched to a gene. The chain's CDR3 is CASSQRRDSRLYEQYF. CDR3 in DNA: TGTGCCAGCAGTCAGAGACGGGACAGTCGACTCTACGAGCAGTACTTC.

The rearrangement joins TRBV9 to TRBJ1-1; TRBD1 aligns across 7 bases. J gave up 3 bases and V 3 bases, and 5 bases lay outside the gene matches. The V gene's germline CDR1 is SGDLS and CDR2 YYNGEE. The CDR3 is 14 amino acids. CDR3 DNA: TGTGCCAGCAGCGAGACAGGGTTCCACACTGAAGCTTTCTTT. This encodes CASSETGFHTEAFF. The whole variable domain, remainder taken from reference TRBV9 and TRBJ1-1, is DSGVTQTPKHLITATGQRVTLRCSPRSGDLSVYWYQQSLDQGLQFLIQYYNGEERAKGNILERFSAQQFPDLHSELNLSSLELGDSALYFCASSETGFHTEAFFGQGTRLTVV.

CDR3 bases: TGTGCCAGCAGCCAAAAAGAGGGCGCAGATACGCAGTATTTT. Protein product: CASSQKEGADTQYF. The rearrangement uses TRBV4-2 and TRBJ2-3, with D maybe TRBD2 (5 bases). The V end was cut by 2 bases, the J end by 4 bases, with 10 bases between. CDR3 length: 14 residues. Germline V CDR1 and CDR2: LGHNA, YNFKEQ.

On this clone itself: This sample includes further DNA sequences coding for the same CDR3. This sequence joins TRBV18 and TRBJ1-6; D gene unclear. The CDR3 is made up of 14 amino acids. The germline CDR1 and CDR2 sequences are KGHSH and LQKENI. The V gene lost 6 bases and the J gene lost 7 bases, with 13 bases spanning the gap. In DNA, the CDR3 is TGTGCCAGCTCGGTAAATGGGCTGAATTCACCCCTCCACTTT. This gives the protein CASSVNGLNSPLHF.

The chain recombines TRBV2 with TRBJ2-1; TRBD2 matches 9 bases. The CDR3 is 15 residues long. V lost 11 bases to trimming and J lost 5 bases; unmatched junction nucleotides: 13. Looked up from germline, CDR1 is SNHLY and CDR2 is FYNNEI. CDR3 sequence (DNA): TGTGCCGGATTAGCGGGGGCCTTCCTGAACAATGAGCAGTTCTTC. Translation gives CAGLAGAFLNNEQFF.

The V gene is TRBV5-5, the J gene TRBJ1-5; tentatively, D is TRBD1 (6 bases). Looked up from germline, CDR1 is SGHKS and CDR2 is YYEKEE (reference sequence). The CDR3 spans 16 residues. Trimming removed 4 bases from V and 5 bases from J, with 19 bases in between. CDR3 sequence: CASSANSGGGYQPQHF. The CDR3 DNA sequence: TGTGCCAGCAGCGCGAATTCAGGCGGGGGCTATCAGCCCCAGCATTTT.

V is TRBV7-8 and J is TRBJ2-7; D is possibly TRBD1 (6 bases). CDR3 length: 14 amino acids. Germline V gene lookup returns CDR1 SGHVS and CDR2 FQNEAQ. V shed 4 bases and J shed 0 bases, with 10 bases lying between them. The CDR3: CASSSRDNSYEQYF. CDR3 sequence (DNA): TGTGCCAGCAGCTCCCGGGACAACTCCTACGAGCAGTACTTC.

The chain has TRBV7-9 and TRBJ2-1, with D possibly matching TRBD2 (5 bases). The V end lost 5 bases, the J end lost 4 bases, and 27 bases lay between the germline ends. From germline, CDR1 is SEHNR and CDR2 FQNEAQ (reference sequence). The CDR3 sequence is 19 residues long. CDR3 region: CASSHRFSEWASFYNEQFF. Written as DNA, the CDR3 is TGTGCCAGCAGCCATCGGTTTAGCGAGTGGGCTAGCTTTTACAATGAGCAGTTCTTC. The entire variable domain, with the rest obtained from reference TRBV7-9 and TRBJ2-1, is as follows: DTGVSQNPRHKITKRGQNVTFRCDPISEHNRLYWYRQTLGQGPEFLTYFQNEAQLEKSRLLSDRFSAERPKGSFSTLEIQRTEQGDSAMYLCASSHRFSEWASFYNEQFFGPGTRLTVL.

The chain combines TRBV7-9 with TRBJ2-3; D may be TRBD2 (5 bases). The V and J ends lost 3 bases and 6 bases respectively, with 10 bases between them. CDR3 size: 13 residues. CDR1 is SEHNR, CDR2 FQNEAQ, per germline (reference sequence). This chain's CDR3 is CASSFGEGDTQYF. DNA of the CDR3: TGTGCCAGCAGCTTCGGAGAGGGCGATACGCAGTATTTT.

This rearrangement joins TRBV28 to TRBJ2-6, with 9 bases that match TRBD1. CDR1 is MDHEN and CDR2 is SYDVKM in the germline V gene. The CDR3 totals 12 residues. V shed 7 bases, J shed 11 bases, and the junction held 3 bases outside the gene matches. The CDR3 region is CASTTGGYVLTF. DNA of the CDR3: TGTGCCAGCACGACAGGGGGTTACGTCCTGACTTTC.

In nucleotides, the CDR3 is TGTGCCACTTCCAACATACAGGGGAGCACTGAAGCTTTCTTT. This encodes CATSNIQGSTEAFF. The chain combines TRBV6-6 with TRBJ1-1, with 7 bases identical to TRBD1. The ends lost 10 bases at V and 4 bases at J; junction bases unmatched: 12. Per germline, CDR1 MNHNY and CDR2 SVGAGI (reference sequence). The CDR3 extends over 14 amino acids.

This clone was observed once. This sequence joins TRBV7-6 and TRBJ2-1; the D gene is possibly TRBD2 (5 bases). CDR3 length: 12 amino acids. Germline values: CDR1 SGHVS, CDR2 FNYEAQ. The V and J ends lost 4 bases and 9 bases respectively, with 10 bases between them. DNA of the CDR3: TGTGCCAGCAGCTCCCGGACTGTTGAGCAGTTCTTC. It is translated as CASSSRTVEQFF. Supplemented by reference TRBV7-6 and TRBJ2-1, the full variable domain reads GAGVSQSPRYKVTKRGQDVALRCDPISGHVSLYWYRQALGQGPEFLTYFNYEAQQDKSGLPNDRFSAERPEGSISTLTIQRTEQRDSAMYRCASSSRTVEQFFGPGTRLTVL.

The genes are TRBV29-1 and TRBJ1-2; tentative D call: TRBD1 (5 bases). CDR1 and CDR2 (germline): SQVTM, ANQGSEA. The CDR3 loop spans 11 amino acids. V shed 3 bases and J shed 8 bases, with 10 bases lying between them. This CDR3 reads CSVEAREGYTF. CDR3 nucleotide sequence: TGCAGCGTTGAGGCCAGGGAAGGCTACACCTTC.

The V and J genes are TRBV5-1 and TRBJ2-7; possibly TRBD2 for D (7 bases). V lost 5 bases to trimming and J lost 2 bases, with 14 bases between them. Germline CDR1 SGHRS, CDR2 YFSETQ. This CDR3 spans 14 amino acids. The CDR3 loop is CASSGEGGTYEQYF. The CDR3 region has the DNA TGCGCCAGCAGTGGAGAGGGGGGGACCTACGAGCAGTACTTC.

The chain joins TRBV7-2 to TRBJ1-5; D might be TRBD1 (5 bases). The germline V and J ends were trimmed by 1 base and 7 bases, with 11 bases remaining between them. Germline V lookup: CDR1 SGHTA, CDR2 FQGNSA. The CDR3 is 14 residues long. For the CDR3, the DNA is TGTGCCAGCAGCTTAGAGGGGTTAGGGCAGCCCCAGCATTTT. Encoded protein: CASSLEGLGQPQHF.

The chain has TRBV4-1 and TRBJ2-1, with 12 bases fitting TRBD2. This CDR3 is 17 amino acids long. The V gene end was trimmed by 3 bases and the J gene end by 0 bases; junction bases not matched to a gene: 3. Germline assignment: CDR1 MGHRA and CDR2 YSYEKL. The CDR3 protein is CASSHPSGGASYNEQFF. CDR3 coding DNA: TGCGCCAGCAGCCACCCTAGCGGGGGGGCCTCCTACAATGAGCAGTTCTTC.

The chain is built from TRBV5-4 and TRBJ2-5; D not certain. CDR1 and CDR2 (germline): SGHNT, YYREEE (reference sequence). Trimming took off 2 bases at V and 4 bases at J, with 9 bases between the two ends. The CDR3 has 13 residues. CDR3 nucleotides: TGTGCCAGCAGCTTCCCATCCGGAGAGACCCAGTACTTC. It translates to CASSFPSGETQYF.

This clone was observed a few times. The rearrangement joins TRBV28 to TRBJ1-2, with 7 bases aligning to TRBD1. The CDR3 is 21 amino acids. The V gene end was trimmed by 3 bases and the J gene end by 2 bases; junction bases not matched to a gene: 24. CDR1 and CDR2 from the germline V gene are MDHEN and SYDVKM. The CDR3 sequence: CASSFPAWYRGRAYQNYGYTF. CDR3 DNA: TGTGCCAGCAGTTTCCCCGCATGGTACAGGGGACGTGCTTATCAGAACTATGGCTACACCTTC.

This clone was picked up one time. The chain joins TRBV7-2 to TRBJ1-2; 9 bases fit TRBD1. The CDR3 extends over 16 amino acids. Germline CDR1 is SGHTA and CDR2 is FQGNSA. J lost 5 bases, V lost 4 bases, and 11 bases had no gene match. The DNA for the CDR3 is TGTGCCAGCAGCTCCCTTAGAACAGGGGGCAAATATGGCTACACCTTC. Its protein product is CASSSLRTGGKYGYTF.

This clone was counted only a few times. The chain has TRBV7-9 and TRBJ2-1; TRBD1 agrees at 7 bases. CDR1 is SEHNR, CDR2 FQNEAQ, per germline (reference sequence). V was clipped by 10 bases and J by 7 bases; unmatched bases: 13. The CDR3 runs 14 residues. Here the CDR3 reads CATSDREAGNEQFF. The DNA of the CDR3 is TGTGCCACTTCTGACAGGGAAGCTGGGAATGAGCAGTTCTTC.